Included here is one TCR beta chain sequence, with context. These data originate in a study of T cell responses to AZD1222 COVID-19 vaccine. Generated by immunoSEQ multiplex PCR, the TCRdb table keeps only in-frame clones and is missing some. Among 150,000 to 200,000 clones listed, 94% were seen once. V dropped 5 bases and J dropped 2 bases, with 12 bases sitting between them. The CDR3 is 14 amino acids. CDR1 is LNHDA and CDR2 is SQIVND in the germline V gene (reference sequence). The material sequenced was peripheral blood, taken 28 days after the second AZD1222 dose. This clonotype was sampled from an adult who received the AZD1222 COVID-19 vaccine. V usage is TRBV19 and J usage is TRBJ1-2; D is undetermined. The CDR3 is CASSLWGENYGYTF. DNA of the CDR3: TGTGCCAGTAGTCTATGGGGAGAAAACTATGGCTACACCTTC.